A single sample gave rise to the 14 T cell receptor beta chains below, sequenced in a study of T cell changes during pregnancy in multiple sclerosis. The method was immunoSEQ multiplex PCR; TCRdb's version includes in-frame clones alone and lacks a portion of them. The sample lists over 30,000 clones, 94% occurring once. Specimen: CD4+ T cells from peripheral blood mononuclear cells, collected after pregnancy. The source of these receptors is a female donor with multiple sclerosis, enrolled in a pregnancy study.

This chain links TRBV19 with TRBJ1-5; D call uncertain. The CDR3 runs to 14 residues. Germline CDR1 LNHDA, CDR2 SQIVND (reference sequence). V was clipped by 8 bases and J by 4 bases, with 15 bases between them. CDR3 amino acids: CASEGKRFNQPQHF. In DNA, the CDR3 is TGTGCCAGTGAGGGAAAACGGTTTAATCAGCCCCAGCATTTT.

V gene TRBV29-1 combines with J gene TRBJ2-7; D gene ambiguous. CDR1 and CDR2 (germline): SQVTM, ANQGSEA. V was trimmed by 0 bases and J by 2 bases, leaving 2 bases between them. This CDR3 contains 11 residues. The CDR3 sequence: CSVEDTYEQYF. The CDR3 coding sequence is TGCAGCGTTGAAGATACCTACGAGCAGTACTTC.

This clone has only a few counts. The rearrangement links TRBV7-2 to TRBJ1-6, with D perhaps matching TRBD1 (6 bases). Trimming took 2 bases from V and 7 from J, leaving 18 bases between them. The CDR3 spans 17 residues. Per the germline V gene, CDR1 is SGHTA and CDR2 is FQGNSA. CDR3 DNA: TGTGCCAGCAGCTTACGTAACTCGGACAGCAAAAATTCACCCCTCCACTTT. Its translation is CASSLRNSDSKNSPLHF.

The chain is built from TRBV4-1 and TRBJ1-2; maybe TRBD1 (5 bases). The V and J ends lost 0 bases and 3 bases respectively, with 11 bases between them. The CDR3 is 15 residues long. Germline CDR1 MGHRA, CDR2 YSYEKL. CDR3: CASSQDLGRDYGYTF. The CDR3 DNA is TGCGCCAGCAGCCAAGATTTGGGCAGGGACTATGGCTACACCTTC.

The chain combines TRBV2 with TRBJ2-5; possibly TRBD1 for D (6 bases). The V end lost 6 bases, the J end lost 9 bases, and 14 bases lay between the germline ends. Germline V gene lookup returns CDR1 SNHLY and CDR2 FYNNEI. The CDR3 covers 12 residues. The CDR3, as DNA: TGTGCCAGCAGGGACAGCGGAAGAGCCCAGTACTTC. Amino acid sequence: CASRDSGRAQYF.

The chain employs TRBV19 and TRBJ1-1; D remains ambiguous. Germline CDR1 LNHDA, CDR2 SQIVND (reference sequence). V lost 7 bases to trimming and J lost 1 base, with 10 bases between them. The CDR3 length is 13 residues. The DNA of the CDR3 is TGTGCCAGTAAACAACCAGAGAACACTGAAGCTTTCTTT. It specifies CASKQPENTEAFF.

This chain joins TRBV20-1 and TRBJ1-2; D unresolved. The V end lost 3 bases, the J end lost 9 bases, and 11 bases lay between the germline ends. CDR1 is DFQATT and CDR2 is SNEGSKA in the germline V gene (reference sequence). The CDR3 covers 11 residues. CDR3 nucleotides: TGCAGTGCTAGTGACCAGACTAGCTACACCTTC. Its translation: CSASDQTSYTF.

V and J are TRBV6-4 and TRBJ2-1; D is uncertain. The CDR3 is made up of 13 amino acids. Between the trimmed V and J ends, which lost 6 bases and 0 bases, there was a span of 6 bases. Per germline, CDR1 MRHNA and CDR2 SNTAGT. This chain's CDR3 is CASSLSSYNEQFF. CDR3 bases: TGTGCCAGCAGCCTCAGCTCCTACAATGAGCAGTTCTTC.

The V gene is TRBV6-6, the J gene TRBJ1-5; 8 nucleotides line up with TRBD1. CDR1 and CDR2 from the germline V gene are MNHNY and SVGAGI (reference sequence). The CDR3 consists of 13 residues. Trimming removed 6 bases from V and 4 bases from J; junction bases left unmatched: 2. The CDR3 bases are TGTGCCAGCAGGAGGACAGGGAATCAGCCCCAGCATTTT. Its protein product is CASRRTGNQPQHF.

This chain links TRBV30 with TRBJ1-2; TRBD1 agrees at 7 bases. The CDR3 length is 12 residues. V lost 6 bases to trimming and J lost 7 bases; unmatched junction nucleotides: 8. The V gene's germline CDR1 is GTSNPN and CDR2 SVGIG (reference sequence). CDR3 in DNA: TGTGCCTGTACAGGGGATTTAGGTGGCTACACCTTC. This gives the protein CACTGDLGGYTF. Complete variable domain (other parts from reference TRBV30 and TRBJ1-2): SQTIHQWPATLVQPVGSPLSLECTVEGTSNPNLYWYRQAAGRGLQLLFYSVGIGQISSEVPQNLSASRPQDRQFILSSKKLLLSDSGFYLCACTGDLGGYTFGSGTRLTVV.

The V call is TRBV4-2, the J call TRBJ2-7, with D perhaps matching TRBD2 (5 bases). With 5 bases removed from V and 7 bases from J, the gap between germline ends came to 27 bases. This CDR3 has 17 residues. CDR1 is LGHNA, CDR2 YNFKEQ, per germline. Written as DNA, the CDR3 is TGTGCCAGCAGCTGCCGGGGAAGGGAACCCGTCTGCTGGGAGCAGTACTTC. The encoded protein is CASSCRGREPVCWEQYF.

The chain recombines TRBV5-1 with TRBJ1-4; D is undetermined. Germline CDR1 SGHRS, CDR2 YFSETQ. The V gene lost 2 bases and the J gene lost 11 bases, with 22 bases spanning the gap. This CDR3 comprises 16 residues. The CDR3 DNA reads TGCGCCAGCAGCTTAAGTGACAACTCGGGAATAGAGAAACTGTTTTTT. It codes for CASSLSDNSGIEKLFF. Full variable domain (missing parts from reference TRBV5-1 and TRBJ1-4): KAGVTQTPRYLIKTRGQQVTLSCSPISGHRSVSWYQQTPGQGLQFLFEYFSETQRNKGNFPGRFSGRQFSNSRSEMNVSTLELGDSALYLCASSLSDNSGIEKLFFGSGTQLSVL.

The V gene is TRBV7-6, the J gene TRBJ2-2; D is uncertain. Germline V lookup: CDR1 SGHVS, CDR2 FNYEAQ. This CDR3 spans 15 amino acids. Trimming left V 5 bases short and J 0 bases short, with 10 bases between. The CDR3 DNA sequence: TGTGCCAGCAGCGATACTGGAGCGAACACCGGGGAGCTGTTTTTT. It encodes CASSDTGANTGELFF.

The J gene is TRBJ2-3, the V gene TRBV6-6, with D possibly being TRBD2 (6 bases). Germline V CDR1 and CDR2: MNHNY, SVGAGI (reference sequence). Trimming pared 3 bases from V and 5 bases from J, leaving 15 bases between. CDR3 length equals 15 residues. For the CDR3, the DNA is TGTGCCAGCAGTTATGGCGGGGTGATGATAGATACGCAGTATTTT. Its translation is CASSYGGVMIDTQYF.